One TCR beta chain is described in this entry. This sample stems from a study of blood T cell repertoires in COVID-19. Whole-study context: The analysed material was cDNA or gDNA that came from T cells, B-cell-depleted T cells, or PBMCs.

This table comes from immunoSEQ multiplex PCR, and its TCRdb copy is limited to in-frame clones, with some not included. The data show approximately 150,000 clones, approximately 82% seen once. V lost 3 bases and J lost 4; bases outside the gene matches: 4. The length of the CDR3 is 14 residues. Germline CDR1 and CDR2: SGHRS and YFSETQ. The chain links TRBV5-1 to TRBJ2-7, with 10 bases lining up with TRBD1. The sequenced material came from peripheral blood. The clonotype originates from a man between 70 and 80 years old who had recovered from COVID-19. The CDR3, as DNA: TGCGCCAGCAGCTCCGGGACAGGGGTGTACGAGCAGTACTTC. It encodes CASSSGTGVYEQYF.